These 3 T cell receptor beta chains share one sample of origin, sequenced in a study of CD8 T cells in ankylosing spondylitis. Study results and caveats: A TCR beta motif of several highly homologous variants seemed to mark ankylosing spondylitis blood.

No antigens are known for them. TCRdb called the 5' RACE reads again in MiXCR, with one record for every CDR3 protein. In the table there are about 800,000 distinct CDR3 sequences, over 9.5% of which are singletons. Sequenced sample: blood, either unsorted or a sorted T cell fraction (not recorded which). The receptors shown here come from a male donor with ankylosing spondylitis.

The table lists this clonotype with a few counts. This sequence joins TRBV5-1 and TRBJ2-1; D possibly corresponds to TRBD2 (7 bases). The CDR3 is made up of 15 amino acids. Germline V lookup: CDR1 SGHRS, CDR2 YFSETQ. V shed 0 bases and J shed 9 bases, with 16 bases lying between them. The CDR3 nucleotides read TGCGCCAGCAGCTTGGAAGGGGGAGGGCCGGGTGAGCAGTTCTTC. As protein: CASSLEGGGPGEQFF.

The rearrangement joins TRBV18 to TRBJ1-2; D gene uncertain. V lost 3 bases, J lost 0 bases, and 5 bases lay in between. This CDR3 is built from 13 residues. Germline assignment: CDR1 KGHSH and CDR2 LQKENI. CDR3 DNA sequence: TGTGCCAGCTCACCCCAGACTAACTATGGCTACACCTTC. Protein sequence: CASSPQTNYGYTF. Full variable domain (outside the CDR3, taken from reference TRBV18 and TRBJ1-2): NAGVMQNPRHLVRRRGQEARLRCSPMKGHSHVYWYRQLPEEGLKFMVYLQKENIIDESGMPKERFSAEFPKEGPSILRIQQVVRGDSAAYFCASSPQTNYGYTFGSGTRLTVV.

CDR3 protein: CASSYSKGGGQPQHF. The CDR3 DNA reads TGTGCCAGCAGTTACTCGAAGGGGGGCGGTCAGCCCCAGCATTTT. The chain is built from TRBV6-5 and TRBJ1-5, with a tentative D call TRBD1 (6 bases). Germline V gene data show CDR1 as MNHEY and CDR2 as SVGAGI. V lost 0 bases and J lost 6, with 12 bases in between. This CDR3 is built from 15 residues.